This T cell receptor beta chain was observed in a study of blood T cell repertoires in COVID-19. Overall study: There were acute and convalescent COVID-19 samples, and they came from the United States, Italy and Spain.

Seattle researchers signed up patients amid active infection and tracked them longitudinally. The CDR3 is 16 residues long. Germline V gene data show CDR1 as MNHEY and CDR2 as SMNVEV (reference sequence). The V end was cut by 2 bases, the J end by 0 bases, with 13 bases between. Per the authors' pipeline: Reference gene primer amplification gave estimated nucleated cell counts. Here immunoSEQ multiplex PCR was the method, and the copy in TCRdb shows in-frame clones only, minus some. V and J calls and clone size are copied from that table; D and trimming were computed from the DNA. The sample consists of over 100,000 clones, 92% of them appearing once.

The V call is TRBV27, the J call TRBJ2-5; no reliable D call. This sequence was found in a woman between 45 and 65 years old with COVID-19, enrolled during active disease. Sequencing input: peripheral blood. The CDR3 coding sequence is TGTGCCAGCAGTTTAAAGGCAGGCCTGTACCAAGAGACCCAGTACTTC. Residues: CASSLKAGLYQETQYF.